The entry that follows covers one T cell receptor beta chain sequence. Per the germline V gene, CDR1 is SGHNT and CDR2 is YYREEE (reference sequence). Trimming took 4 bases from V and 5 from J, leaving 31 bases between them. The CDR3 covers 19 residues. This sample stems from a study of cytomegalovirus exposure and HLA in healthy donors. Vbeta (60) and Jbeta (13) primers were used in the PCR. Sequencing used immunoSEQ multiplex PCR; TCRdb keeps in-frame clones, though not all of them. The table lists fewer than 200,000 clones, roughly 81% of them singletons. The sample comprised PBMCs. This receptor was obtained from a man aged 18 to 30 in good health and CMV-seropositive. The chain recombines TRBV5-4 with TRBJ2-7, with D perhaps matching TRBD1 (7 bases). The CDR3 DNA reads TGTGCCAGCAGCCCCCACCGGAGGGACAGAAAAAAAAGGTTCCACGAGCAGTACTTC. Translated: CASSPHRRDRKKRFHEQYF.